This record looks at one T cell receptor beta chain sequence and its context. This clonotype was recorded only once. No antigen is known for it. Qualities for individual bases were not recorded, and no much larger clone is one base off. One read alone lends weak support. This entry is derived from a study of neurological immune-mediated disorders (dated by TCRdb to between 2019 and 2020). Regarding the complete study: Among the roughly 34 multiple sclerosis patients, relapsing-remitting MS was present in some 31 and secondary progressive MS was present in 3. Of the 65 to 70 subjects in the cohort, around 15 were HAM/TSP patients, some 35 were multiple sclerosis patients, and approximately 20 were healthy controls. Using UMI-based sequencing, the study compared peripheral blood TCR-beta repertoires from patients with HTLV-I-associated myelopathy (HAM/TSP), patients with multiple sclerosis, and healthy controls. The approximately 110 TCR-beta libraries included longitudinal samples, technical triplicates and paired sorted CD4+ and CD8+ T-cell subsets alongside PBMC samples.

cDNA was synthesized by template-switch 5'RACE using a primer carrying a 10-nucleotide random unique molecular identifier by which each TCR transcript was tagged. Every sequencing run yielded over 160 million TCR-beta sequences covering 15-18 subjects. The RNeasy kit was used to extract total RNA. The KAPA Real-time Library Amplification kit was used to amplify TCR-beta VDJ regions with primers for the TCR constant region and the 5'RACE anchor. Sample indexes and Illumina adaptors were added in a first PCR, and a second PCR then increased library yield. After Ampure bead purification, the TCR product of roughly 650 bp was size-selected on a 2% E-gel SizeSelection system. Before pooling, library quality was assessed on a Bioanalyzer, concentration was determined with Qubit, and library quantification was performed with the Kapa Library Quantification kit. An Illumina HiSeq 2500 sequenced the libraries paired-end 2 x 150 bp. To increase sequence diversity, roughly 24-32% phiX was spiked into each library pool. In the original analysis: Quality-filtered reads were processed with the UMI-based MiGEC pipeline, which removed over 75% of raw TCR sequences during error correction. VDJ genes were aligned to IMGT germline references, and each clonotype was defined by a unique CDR3 amino acid sequence together with V-J genes. VDJtools evaluated clonal expansion, Shannon diversity and CDR3 relatedness (CalcPairwiseDistances, ClusterSamples); CLCbio workbench built phylogenetic trees. Expanded clones were defined as having at least 8 unique UMIs, based on coefficient-of-variation modelling across technical triplicates. Through fastp at Q25 and MiXCR, TCRdb rebuilt clones from the public reads, retaining in-frame beta chains. Each CDR3 protein appears once, grouped with its most common genes and DNA. The V and J calls and clone size are TCRdb's, not the authors'. The sample yields roughly 52,000 distinct CDR3 sequences; 3% to 4.5% were counted once. Together, the top ten hold over 5.5% of the sample.

V is cut by 5 bases and J by 0 bases, and the space between the germline ends is 14 bases. As encoded in the germline V gene (reference sequence), CDR1 is MNHEY while CDR2 is SMNVEV. The CDR3 runs 16 amino acids, cysteine and phenylalanine included. Only the CDR3 DNA is retained, 48 bases long and in frame from the first base. Libraries from unsorted PBMCs were made from 2 million PBMCs kept in RNAlater at -80 degrees C until RNA extraction. Multiple sclerosis patients were enrolled in a US clinical protocol under which disease progression was evaluated by magnetic resonance imaging. PBMCs were separated from peripheral blood using Ficoll-Hypaque density gradient centrifugation and then cryopreserved in liquid nitrogen. Overall study outcomes, separate from this receptor: TCR clonal expansion was highest in HAM/TSP patients and lowest in MS patients, with MS patients falling below even healthy controls. No association of the MS cluster with clinical or MRI features was observed, and the need for larger cohorts was stated by the authors. Repertoires from 18 of 34 MS patients were grouped by phylogenetic analysis into a cluster of related CDR3 sequences, suggesting a possible repertoire-level signature. Across subjects, expanded clones never shared an identical CDR3 amino acid sequence, which suggests that the TCR-beta repertoires in every group were private.

This receptor was taken from a man aged 60-69 years with multiple sclerosis. Sequencing was done on a sample of PBMCs. The V gene is TRBV27 and the J gene is TRBJ2-1, with the D segment possibly TRBD1 or TRBD2, each aligning over 5 bases. The CDR3 protein: CASSTTGTSSYNEQFF. The base sequence is TGTGCCAGCAGTACGACCGGGACCAGCTCCTACAATGAGCAGTTCTTC.